A single sample is the source of the 25 T cell receptor beta chains below, sequenced in a study of PD-L1 blockade in urothelial cancer. Sample time point: peripheral blood 6 weeks after treatment start. The data were produced by immunoSEQ multiplex PCR, yet TCRdb's version contains in-frame clones alone and is incomplete. This table holds tens of thousands of clones, approximately 89% found once. Sequencing was performed on PBMCs, taken around atezolizumab (anti-PD-L1) treatment. Every receptor here comes from a woman older than 75 with urothelial cancer.

This chain links TRBV2 with TRBJ2-5; 9 nucleotides line up with TRBD1. V lost 8 bases, J lost 2 bases, and 3 bases stayed unmatched. Germline CDR1 is SNHLY and CDR2 is FYNNEI. The CDR3 totals 13 residues. This chain's CDR3 is CASPDRGQETQYF. The CDR3 region has the DNA TGTGCCAGCCCTGACAGGGGGCAAGAGACCCAGTACTTC.

This clone was seen only once. This chain links TRBV5-4 with TRBJ2-1; TRBD2 matches at 9 bases. V gave up 2 bases and J gave up 3 bases; unmatched junction bases: 6. In germline, CDR1 is SGHNT, CDR2 YYREEE (reference sequence). The CDR3 loop spans 16 amino acids. CDR3 in DNA: TGTGCCAGCAGCTTCGGCGGGAGGGCCGACTACAATGAGCAGTTCTTC. Protein sequence: CASSFGGRADYNEQFF.

For the CDR3, the DNA is TGTGCCAGTAGTATCGACCCACAGGGGCCCCTCCGGTATGAAGCTTTCTTT. Amino acids: CASSIDPQGPLRYEAFF. The chain couples TRBV19 to TRBJ1-1, with 7 bases lining up with TRBD1. CDR3 length: 17 amino acids. V lost 3 bases to trimming and J lost 7 bases; unmatched junction nucleotides: 17. Germline CDR1 and CDR2: LNHDA and SQIVND (reference sequence).

This clone was detected a few times. The rearrangement links TRBV2 to TRBJ1-1; 9 bases agree with TRBD1. This CDR3 comprises 14 residues. V shed 8 bases, J shed 0 bases, and the junction held 4 bases outside the gene matches. CDR1 SNHLY and CDR2 FYNNEI come from the germline V gene. CDR3 amino acids: CASGTGGMNTEAFF. The CDR3, as DNA: TGTGCCAGCGGAACAGGGGGCATGAACACTGAAGCTTTCTTT.

The chain combines TRBV4-1 with TRBJ2-7; possibly TRBD1 for D (5 bases). Germline V gives CDR1 MGHRA, CDR2 YSYEKL. This CDR3 is built from 15 residues. Trimming left V 1 base short and J 2 bases short, with 12 bases between. The CDR3 DNA reads as TGCGCCAGCAGCCAAGTGGGGCTTCAGGCCTACGAGCAGTACTTC. It is translated as CASSQVGLQAYEQYF.

This chain links TRBV27 with TRBJ2-7, with TRBD1 matching 9 bases. Per the germline V gene, CDR1 is MNHEY and CDR2 is SMNVEV (reference sequence). CDR3 length: 16 amino acids. J lost 6 bases, V lost 7 bases, and 16 bases had no gene match. CDR3 sequence reads: CASTGTGLIRMGEQYF. The CDR3 DNA is TGTGCCAGCACCGGGACAGGGTTAATTCGGATGGGCGAGCAGTACTTC.

This clone was counted once. V is TRBV5-1 and J is TRBJ1-3, with 9 bases matching TRBD1. V trimming: 3 bases; J trimming: 6 bases; junction bases outside the gene matches: 7. CDR1 and CDR2 (germline): SGHRS, YFSETQ. This CDR3 spans 15 amino acids. This CDR3 reads CASSSGTGRENTIYF. As DNA, the CDR3 is TGCGCCAGCAGCTCGGGGACAGGGAGGGAAAACACCATATATTTT.

The rearrangement joins TRBV5-4 to TRBJ2-1; weak D call: TRBD2 (5 bases). Germline loops: CDR1 SGHNT, CDR2 YYREEE (reference sequence). V was clipped by 0 bases and J by 3 bases, with 10 bases between them. This CDR3 comprises 15 residues. Here the CDR3 DNA reads TGTGCCAGCAGCTTGGGCGGAGACTACTACAATGAGCAGTTCTTC. As protein: CASSLGGDYYNEQFF.

The V and J genes are TRBV7-9 and TRBJ1-1, with D possibly TRBD1 on 5 matching bases. V lost 5 bases to trimming and J lost 0 bases, with 10 bases between them. Per the germline V gene, CDR1 is SEHNR and CDR2 is FQNEAQ (reference sequence). The CDR3 has 14 residues. CDR3 loop: CASSPSTVNTEAFF. Written as DNA, the CDR3 is TGTGCCAGCAGCCCGTCGACAGTGAACACTGAAGCTTTCTTT.

The V call is TRBV7-6, the J call TRBJ2-7; TRBD1 aligns across 9 bases. This CDR3 spans 17 amino acids. The germline V gene has CDR1 SGHVS and CDR2 FNYEAQ. J lost 7 bases, V lost 2 bases, and 15 bases had no gene match. As DNA, the CDR3 is TGTGCCAGCAGCTTAAAGAGCACCGGGACAGGGTCGAGGGAGCAGTACTTC. It encodes CASSLKSTGTGSREQYF.

V gene TRBV18 combines with J gene TRBJ1-2, with 7 bases fitting TRBD1. Germline loops: CDR1 KGHSH, CDR2 LQKENI. Trimming took 4 bases from V and 8 from J; bases not matched to a gene: 7. This CDR3 region has 13 residues. The CDR3: CASSRDSKEGYTF. The CDR3 region has the DNA TGTGCCAGCTCACGGGACAGTAAGGAGGGCTACACCTTC. Combining the CDR3 with reference TRBV18 and TRBJ1-2 gives the whole variable domain NAGVMQNPRHLVRRRGQEARLRCSPMKGHSHVYWYRQLPEEGLKFMVYLQKENIIDESGMPKERFSAEFPKEGPSILRIQQVVRGDSAAYFCASSRDSKEGYTFGSGTRLTVV.

The V call is TRBV5-1, the J call TRBJ2-7; 9 positions match TRBD1. The germline gives CDR1 SGHRS, CDR2 YFSETQ. V dropped 0 bases and J dropped 4; count of bases not matched to a gene: 8. This CDR3 comprises 16 residues. The CDR3 DNA reads as TGCGCCAGCAGCTTGGAGTCTGGACAGGGGCCTTACGAGCAGTACTTC. This encodes CASSLESGQGPYEQYF.

This clone occurred a few times. CDR3 amino acids: CASTLGQGTEAFF. DNA for the CDR3: TGTGCCAGCACCCTAGGACAGGGCACTGAAGCTTTCTTT. The rearrangement joins TRBV7-3 to TRBJ1-1; 8 bases map to TRBD1. CDR1 and CDR2 from the germline V gene are SGHTA and FQGTGA. V trimming: 7 bases; J trimming: 4 bases; junction bases outside the gene matches: 5. The CDR3 consists of 13 residues.

The chain links TRBV7-9 to TRBJ2-7; D is undetermined. CDR1 SEHNR and CDR2 FQNEAQ come from the germline V gene (reference sequence). The CDR3 has 14 residues. With 2 bases removed from V and 0 bases from J, the gap between germline ends came to 8 bases. CDR3 DNA sequence: TGTGCCAGCAGCTTACAACAAACCTCCTACGAGCAGTACTTC. Encoded protein: CASSLQQTSYEQYF. The variable domain in full, with the rest retrieved from reference TRBV7-9 and TRBJ2-7, is DTGVSQNPRHKITKRGQNVTFRCDPISEHNRLYWYRQTLGQGPEFLTYFQNEAQLEKSRLLSDRFSAERPKGSFSTLEIQRTEQGDSAMYLCASSLQQTSYEQYFGPGTRLTVT.

The V call is TRBV9, the J call TRBJ1-5; TRBD1 aligns across 8 bases. Trimming took 0 bases from V and 5 from J; bases not matched to a gene: 1. CDR1 and CDR2 from the germline V gene are SGDLS and YYNGEE. This CDR3 region has 14 residues. The CDR3 DNA reads as TGTGCCAGCAGCGTAGGGACAGGGTATCAGCCCCAGCATTTT. This codes for CASSVGTGYQPQHF.

The chain combines TRBV9 with TRBJ2-7, with D tentatively TRBD1 (6 bases). Trimming took off 5 bases at V and 2 bases at J, with 17 bases between the two ends. The CDR3 extends over 15 amino acids. Germline V gives CDR1 SGDLS, CDR2 YYNGEE. The CDR3 coding sequence is TGTGCCAGCAGTCCATGGTCCGGACAGACCTACGAGCAGTACTTC. Translating gives CASSPWSGQTYEQYF.

The rearrangement joins TRBV10-3 to TRBJ2-7; TRBD2 aligns across 9 bases. CDR1 ENHRY and CDR2 SYGVKD come from the germline V gene. The length of the CDR3 is 13 residues. V lost 6 bases to trimming and J lost 4 bases; unmatched junction nucleotides: 4. CDR3 DNA: TGTGCCATCAGGATAGCGGGAGAATACGAGCAGTACTTC. It yields the protein CAIRIAGEYEQYF.

The J gene is TRBJ2-1, the V gene TRBV19; 9 bases fit TRBD2. The CDR3 sequence is 15 residues long. Germline V lookup: CDR1 LNHDA, CDR2 SQIVND (reference sequence). V was clipped by 3 bases and J by 2 bases; unmatched bases: 2. This chain's CDR3 is CASSIGGRAYNEQFF. The CDR3 nucleotides read TGTGCCAGTAGTATCGGCGGGAGGGCCTACAATGAGCAGTTCTTC.

The V gene is TRBV7-3, the J gene TRBJ1-2; no definite D call. The CDR3 is 13 amino acids. CDR1 and CDR2 (germline): SGHTA, FQGTGA. The V end lost 2 bases, the J end lost 0 bases, and 4 bases lay between the germline ends. This CDR3 is CASSLSANYGYTF. The CDR3 DNA is TGTGCCAGCAGCTTATCTGCTAACTATGGCTACACCTTC.

This chain joins TRBV18 and TRBJ2-7; 8 bases fit TRBD2. The CDR3 loop spans 15 amino acids. The germline gives CDR1 KGHSH, CDR2 LQKENI. The V gene end was trimmed by 3 bases and the J gene end by 4 bases; junction bases not matched to a gene: 8. CDR3 bases: TGTGCCAGCTCACCCCCGGGAGGGCCGGTGTACGAGCAGTACTTC. It translates to CASSPPGGPVYEQYF.

The J gene is TRBJ1-5, the V gene TRBV6-1, with D tentatively TRBD1 (6 bases). From germline, CDR1 is MNHNS and CDR2 SASEGT. The CDR3 spans 14 residues. Between the trimmed V and J ends, which lost 7 bases and 3 bases, there was a span of 13 bases. The CDR3 reads CASTRTVDNQPQHF. CDR3 in DNA: TGTGCCAGCACCCGGACAGTAGACAATCAGCCCCAGCATTTT.

The genes are TRBV18 and TRBJ1-5; no clear D. The ends were cut back, 2 bases at V and 5 bases at J, with 10 bases in the middle. The V gene's germline CDR1 is KGHSH and CDR2 LQKENI. The CDR3 extends over 14 amino acids. CDR3 in amino acids: CASSPGGNDQPQHF. For the CDR3, the DNA is TGTGCCAGCTCACCAGGCGGAAACGATCAGCCCCAGCATTTT.

Notes on this clone: The sample holds other DNA sequences that translate to the same CDR3. This chain links TRBV5-1 with TRBJ1-5, with D possibly matching TRBD1 (5 bases). This CDR3 comprises 15 residues. Germline CDR1 reads SGHRS; CDR2 reads YFSETQ. Trimming pared 0 bases from V and 6 bases from J, leaving 13 bases between. CDR3 DNA sequence: TGCGCCAGCAGCTTGGAAGCAGGCGGGACTCAGCCCCAGCATTTT. This sequence encodes CASSLEAGGTQPQHF.

J is TRBJ2-1 and V is TRBV19; TRBD2 matches 10 bases. Trimming cost V 3 bases and J 3 bases; bases outside gene matches: 2. The CDR3 extends over 15 amino acids. Germline-derived CDR1 and CDR2 are LNHDA and SQIVND (reference sequence). The DNA for the CDR3 is TGTGCCAGTAGTATTGGGACTAGCGTCTACAATGAGCAGTTCTTC. This translates into CASSIGTSVYNEQFF.

The chain links TRBV18 to TRBJ1-1, with D possibly TRBD1 on 6 matching bases. Trimming stripped 4 bases from V and 3 bases from J, with 12 bases between. The CDR3 totals 14 residues. Germline V gives CDR1 KGHSH, CDR2 LQKENI. The CDR3 here is CASSQGQLYTEAFF. In DNA, the CDR3 is TGTGCCAGCTCACAGGGACAACTATACACTGAAGCTTTCTTT.